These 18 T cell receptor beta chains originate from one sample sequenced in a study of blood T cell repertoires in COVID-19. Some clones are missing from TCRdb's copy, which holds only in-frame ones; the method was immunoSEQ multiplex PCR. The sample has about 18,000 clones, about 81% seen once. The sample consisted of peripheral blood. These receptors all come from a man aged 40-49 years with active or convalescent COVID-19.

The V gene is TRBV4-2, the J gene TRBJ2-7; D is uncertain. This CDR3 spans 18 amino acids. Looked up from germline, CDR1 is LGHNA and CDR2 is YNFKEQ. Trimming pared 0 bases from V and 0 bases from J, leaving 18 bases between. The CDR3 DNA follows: TGTGCCAGCAGCCAAGATACGTCTTCAGTTCCCTCCTCCTACGAGCAGTACTTC. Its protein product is CASSQDTSSVPSSYEQYF.

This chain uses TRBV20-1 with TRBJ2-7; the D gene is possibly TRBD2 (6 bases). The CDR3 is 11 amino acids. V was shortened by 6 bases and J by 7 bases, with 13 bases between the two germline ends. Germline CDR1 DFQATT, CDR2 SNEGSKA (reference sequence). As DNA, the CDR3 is TGCAGTGCCCCAGGGCGGGGAGAGCAGTACTTC. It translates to CSAPGRGEQYF.

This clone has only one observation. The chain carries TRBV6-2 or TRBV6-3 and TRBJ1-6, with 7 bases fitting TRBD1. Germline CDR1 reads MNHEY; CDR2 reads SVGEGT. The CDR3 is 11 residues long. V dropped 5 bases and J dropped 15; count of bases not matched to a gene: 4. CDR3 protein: CASSDRADLHF. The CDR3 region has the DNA TGTGCCAGCAGTGACAGGGCCGACCTCCACTTT.

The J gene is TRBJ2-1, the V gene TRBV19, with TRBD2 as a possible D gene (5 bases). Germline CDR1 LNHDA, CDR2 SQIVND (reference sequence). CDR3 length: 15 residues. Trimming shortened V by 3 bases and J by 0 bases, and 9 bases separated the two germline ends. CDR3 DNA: TGTGCCAGTAGTATGAGGAGGAGCTCCTACAATGAGCAGTTCTTC. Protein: CASSMRRSSYNEQFF. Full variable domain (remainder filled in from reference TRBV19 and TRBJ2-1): DGGITQSPKYLFRKEGQNVTLSCEQNLNHDAMYWYRQDPGQGLRLIYYSQIVNDFQKGDIAEGYSVSREKKESFPLTVTSAQKNPTAFYLCASSMRRSSYNEQFFGPGTRLTVL.

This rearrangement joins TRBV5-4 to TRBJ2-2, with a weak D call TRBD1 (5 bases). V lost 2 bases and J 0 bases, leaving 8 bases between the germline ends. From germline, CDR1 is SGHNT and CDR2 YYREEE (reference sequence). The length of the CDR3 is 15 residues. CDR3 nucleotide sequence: TGTGCCAGCAGCTTAGCGACAGCGAACACCGGGGAGCTGTTTTTT. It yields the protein CASSLATANTGELFF.

As DNA, the CDR3 is TGTGCCAGCAGCATCGACAGGCAAGAGACCCAGTACTTC. The encoded protein is CASSIDRQETQYF. The V gene is TRBV5-8, the J gene TRBJ2-5, with D perhaps TRBD1 (6 bases). Germline CDR1 reads SGHTS; CDR2 reads YDEGEE. This CDR3 is built from 13 residues. V was trimmed by 4 bases and J by 2 bases, leaving 9 bases between them.

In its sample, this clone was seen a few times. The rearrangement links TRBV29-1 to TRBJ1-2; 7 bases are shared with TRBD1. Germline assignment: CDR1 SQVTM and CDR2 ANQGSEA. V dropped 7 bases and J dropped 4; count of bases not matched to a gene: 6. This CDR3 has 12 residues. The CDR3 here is CSADGQVYGYTF. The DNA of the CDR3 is TGCAGCGCGGATGGACAGGTCTATGGCTACACCTTC. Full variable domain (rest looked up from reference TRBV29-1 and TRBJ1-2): SAVISQKPSRDICQRGTSLTIQCQVDSQVTMMFWYRQQPGQSLTLIATANQGSEATYESGFVIDKFPISRPNLTFSTLTVSNMSPEDSSIYLCSADGQVYGYTFGSGTRLTVV.

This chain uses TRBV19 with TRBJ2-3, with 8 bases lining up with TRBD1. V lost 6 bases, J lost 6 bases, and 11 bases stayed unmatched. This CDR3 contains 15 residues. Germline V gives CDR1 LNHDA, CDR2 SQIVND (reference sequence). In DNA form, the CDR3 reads TGTGCCAGTAGCCCGGACAGGGTTATGGCGGATACGCAGTATTTT. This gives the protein CASSPDRVMADTQYF.

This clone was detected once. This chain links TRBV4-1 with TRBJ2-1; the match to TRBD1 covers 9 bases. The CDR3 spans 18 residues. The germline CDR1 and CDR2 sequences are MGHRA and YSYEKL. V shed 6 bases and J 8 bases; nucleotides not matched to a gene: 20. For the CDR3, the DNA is TGCGCCAGCAGTCAAAGGGGCGGCGGGACAGGGCATGTTGATGAGCAGTTCTTC. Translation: CASSQRGGGTGHVDEQFF.

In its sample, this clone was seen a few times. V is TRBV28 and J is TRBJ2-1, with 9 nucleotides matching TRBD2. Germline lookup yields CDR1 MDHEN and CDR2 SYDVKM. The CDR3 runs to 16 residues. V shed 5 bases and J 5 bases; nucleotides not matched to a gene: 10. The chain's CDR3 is CASSHGWLAGNNEQFF. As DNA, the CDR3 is TGTGCCAGCAGTCACGGGTGGCTAGCGGGAAACAATGAGCAGTTCTTC. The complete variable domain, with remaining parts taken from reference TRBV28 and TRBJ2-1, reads DVKVTQSSRYLVKRTGEKVFLECVQDMDHENMFWYRQDPGLGLRLIYFSYDVKMKEKGDIPEGYSVSREKKERFSLILESASTNQTSMYLCASSHGWLAGNNEQFFGPGTRLTVL.

CDR3 loop: CASSRGIETQYF. As DNA, the CDR3 is TGTGCCAGCAGCCGGGGGATCGAGACCCAGTACTTC. The rearrangement uses TRBV7-2 and TRBJ2-5; D is possibly TRBD2 (6 bases). Trimming removed 5 bases at V and 5 bases at J, with 9 bases between. Germline-derived CDR1 and CDR2 are SGHTA and FQGNSA. The CDR3 is 12 residues long.

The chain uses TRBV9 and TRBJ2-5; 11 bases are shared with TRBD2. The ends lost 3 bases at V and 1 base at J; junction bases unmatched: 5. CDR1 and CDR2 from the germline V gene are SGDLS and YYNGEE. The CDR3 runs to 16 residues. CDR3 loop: CASSERTSGFQETQYF. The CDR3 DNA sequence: TGTGCCAGCAGCGAACGGACTAGCGGGTTCCAAGAGACCCAGTACTTC.

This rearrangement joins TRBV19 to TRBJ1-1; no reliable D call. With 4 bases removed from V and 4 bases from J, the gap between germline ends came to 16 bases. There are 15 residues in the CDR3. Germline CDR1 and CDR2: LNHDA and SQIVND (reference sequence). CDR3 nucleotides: TGTGCCAGTAGTAACCCCACGCGGAGGGCCACTGAAGCTTTCTTT. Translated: CASSNPTRRATEAFF.

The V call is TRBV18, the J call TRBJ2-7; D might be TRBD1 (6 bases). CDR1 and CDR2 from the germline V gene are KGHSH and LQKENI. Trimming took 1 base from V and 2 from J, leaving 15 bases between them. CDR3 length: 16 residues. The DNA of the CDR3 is TGTGCCAGCTCACCACGGAATCAGGGGAGAACCTACGAGCAGTACTTC. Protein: CASSPRNQGRTYEQYF.

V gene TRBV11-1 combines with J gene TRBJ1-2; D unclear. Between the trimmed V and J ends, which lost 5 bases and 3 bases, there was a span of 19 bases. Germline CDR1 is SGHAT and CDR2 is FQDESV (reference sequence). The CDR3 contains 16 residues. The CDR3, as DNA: TGTGCCAGCAGCAGCCGTCACAGTGGCGGGGACTATGGCTACACCTTC. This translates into CASSSRHSGGDYGYTF.

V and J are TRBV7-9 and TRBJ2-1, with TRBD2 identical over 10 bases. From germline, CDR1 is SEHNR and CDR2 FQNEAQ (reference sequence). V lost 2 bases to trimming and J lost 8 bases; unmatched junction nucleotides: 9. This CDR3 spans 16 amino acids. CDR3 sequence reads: CASSLYSGGARDEQFF. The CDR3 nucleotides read TGTGCCAGCAGCTTATACAGCGGGGGGGCCAGGGATGAGCAGTTCTTC.

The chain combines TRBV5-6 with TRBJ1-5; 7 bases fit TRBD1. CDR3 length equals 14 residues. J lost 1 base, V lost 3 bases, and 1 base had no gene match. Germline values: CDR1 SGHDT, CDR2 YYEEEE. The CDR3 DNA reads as TGTGCCAGCAGCTCGGACAGGAGCAATCAGCCCCAGCATTTT. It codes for CASSSDRSNQPQHF.

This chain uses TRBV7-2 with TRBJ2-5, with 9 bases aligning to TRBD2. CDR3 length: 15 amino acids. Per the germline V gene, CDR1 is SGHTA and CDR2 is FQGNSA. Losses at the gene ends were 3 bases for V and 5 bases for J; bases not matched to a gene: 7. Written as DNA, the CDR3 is TGTGCCAGCAGCTTCTCGAGCGGGGGGCGGGAGACCCAGTACTTC. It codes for CASSFSSGGRETQYF.